These T cell receptor beta chains were read from a single sample in a study of blood T cell repertoires in COVID-19. Repertoires were generated with immunoSEQ multiplex PCR, while TCRdb's copy carries only in-frame clones and drops some. The sample includes about 140,000 clones, about 80% seen only once; the top ten take 4%. The specimen was peripheral blood. The receptors were sampled from a woman aged 55 to 70 with acute or convalescent COVID-19. CDR3s include the opening cysteine and the closing phenylalanine or tryptophan. D genes are given only for firm matches. Only part of the rows carry a size: once, few, many, or a class if the clone is expanded.

>NA|TRBJ2-3|TRBD1|TRBV3-1/TRBV3-2
CASSQGTVADTQYF
TGTGCCAGCAGCCAGGGGACAGTGGCAGATACGCAGTATTTT
>NA|TRBJ1-2|NA|TRBV6-5
CASKQANYGYTF
TGTGCCAGCAAACAAGCTAACTATGGCTACACCTTC
>NA|TRBJ2-1|TRBD2|TRBV28
CASSLGGRVYNEQFF
TGTGCCAGCAGTTTAGGAGGGAGGGTCTACAATGAGCAGTTCTTC
>few|TRBJ1-1|NA|TRBV18
CASSQDRNTEAFF
TGTGCCAGCTCACAGGACAGGAACACTGAAGCTTTCTTT
>NA|TRBJ1-1|TRBD1|TRBV2
CASSGTGERAFF
TGTGCCAGCAGTGGGACAGGGGAGCGGGCTTTCTTT
>NA|TRBJ2-1|NA|TRBV5-1
CASSLGQVYNEQFF
TGCGCCAGCAGCTTGGGACAGGTCTACAATGAGCAGTTCTTC
>once|TRBJ2-1|NA|TRBV7-2
CASSHPPFRRDSSYNEQFF
TGTGCCAGCAGCCACCCCCCCTTTAGGCGGGATAGTTCCTACAATGAGCAGTTCTTC
>few|TRBJ1-4|TRBD1|TRBV14
CASSQVGTNRGLEKLFF
TGTGCCAGCAGCCAAGTGGGGACGAACAGGGGATTAGAAAAACTGTTTTTT
>NA|TRBJ1-1|NA|TRBV18
CASSPGLNTEAFF
TGTGCCAGCTCACCGGGACTTAACACTGAAGCTTTCTTT
>few|TRBJ2-7|NA|TRBV21-1
CASRPYSEQYF
TGTGCCAGCAGGCCATACTCCGAGCAGTACTTC
>NA|TRBJ2-3|NA|TRBV3-1/TRBV3-2
CASSFGGRRTDTQYF
TGTGCCAGCAGCTTCGGGGGGCGCCGCACAGATACGCAGTATTTT
>NA|TRBJ2-7|NA|TRBV24-1
CATSDNDRHGLYEQYF
TGTGCCACCAGTGACAACGACAGGCATGGTTTGTACGAGCAGTACTTC
>NA|TRBJ2-3|NA|TRBV7-3
CASSLRGWRQGGLSSTDTQYF
TGTGCCAGCAGCTTAAGAGGTTGGCGGCAGGGGGGACTCTCTAGCACAGATACGCAGTATTTT
>NA|TRBJ1-2|NA|TRBV24-1
CATSDRDNRYGYTF
TGTGCCACCAGTGACCGTGACAATCGATATGGCTACACCTTC
>NA|TRBJ2-7|NA|TRBV7-8
CASSLGVRGTTYEQYF
TGTGCCAGCAGCTTAGGGGTAAGAGGCACTACCTACGAGCAGTACTTC
>NA|TRBJ1-2|TRBD1|TRBV27
CASSHTRTGILGGGGYTF
TGTGCCAGCAGTCACACCCGGACAGGGATATTAGGTGGTGGTGGCTACACCTTC
>few|TRBJ1-1|NA|TRBV30
CAWRSGPAGAEAFF
TGTGCCTGGAGGTCCGGGCCCGCGGGGGCTGAAGCTTTCTTT
>NA|TRBJ1-2|TRBD1|TRBV29-1
CSAGDRTNYGYTF
TGCAGCGCTGGGGACAGAACTAACTATGGCTACACCTTC
>NA|TRBJ2-1|TRBD2|TRBV3-1/TRBV3-2
CASSQVRLAGGMEQFF
TGTGCCAGCAGCCAAGTAAGACTAGCGGGGGGGATGGAGCAGTTCTTC
>NA|TRBJ2-7|TRBD2|TRBV10-1
CASSGLAGVYEQYF
TGCGCCAGCAGTGGGTTAGCGGGAGTCTACGAGCAGTACTTC